The sequence of this T cell receptor (beta chain) was determined in a study of CXCR3-negative and CXCR3-positive naive CD8 T cells. Notes on the study in general: CXCR3-positive naive cells carried more hydrophobic TRB CDR3s than CXCR3-negative ones. Surface CD5 matched across naive subsets, and TRB CDR3 properties served to infer TCR strength.

As for this clonotype: Its antigen is still unknown.

The CDR3 runs to 15 residues. CDR1 is SGHTA, CDR2 FQGNSA, per germline. The authors made the TRB cDNA libraries by 5' RACE using UMI labels. For each CDR3 protein, TCRdb gives one entry from its re-call of the 5' RACE reads, without DNA. This sample's table reports 85,000 to 130,000 distinct CDR3 sequences. The naive CD8+ gate required CD45RO-CCR7+CD27+CD95- phenotype. The chain combines TRBV7-2 with TRBJ1-2. The sequenced sample consisted of naive CXCR3+ CD8+ T cells from blood. Subset: CD45RO-CCR7+CD27+CD95- naive CD8+ T cells expressing CXCR3 (TNR3+). The sequence came from a human donor in good health. Some clones in this sample may be carry-over from other donors' samples. The CDR3 reads CASSLVGGEGYSYTF. The full variable domain, with the rest looked up from reference TRBV7-2 and TRBJ1-2, is GAGVSQSPSNKVTEKGKDVELRCDPISGHTALYWYRQSLGQGLEFLIYFQGNSAPDKSGLPSDRFSAERTGGSVSTLTIQRTQQEDSAVYLCASSLVGGEGYSYTFGSGTRLTVV.